This TCR beta chain derives from a study of ipilimumab plus nivolumab after autologous stem cell transplantation. Only in-frame clones appear in the TCRdb table, and some are missing; sequencing was by immunoSEQ multiplex PCR. The data hold approximately 10,000 clones, with around 63% observed a single time. Patients got ipilimumab 1 mg/kg beginning 14 to 28 days post-transplant. Patients received nivolumab 3 mg/kg at weeks 1, 4, 7, 10, then fortnightly to week 26. This clone was detected a few times. The sample consisted of PBMCs, taken in a trial of ipilimumab plus nivolumab as post-transplant consolidation. This sequence was found in a male donor with diffuse large B-cell lymphoma.

The CDR3 coding sequence is TGTGCCAGCAGCTTACGATCTAGGGAGGGGACCCAGTACTTC. Amino acids: CASSLRSREGTQYF. This rearrangement joins TRBV7-2 to TRBJ2-5, with 7 positions matching TRBD2. CDR3 length equals 14 residues. Germline V CDR1 and CDR2: SGHTA, FQGNSA. V shed 2 bases, J shed 7 bases, and the junction held 7 bases outside the gene matches.